These T cell receptor beta chains were read from a single sample in a study of cytomegalovirus exposure and HLA in healthy donors. Here immunoSEQ multiplex PCR was the method, and the copy in TCRdb shows in-frame clones only, minus some. The sample has roughly 80,000 clones; approximately 88% are singletons. Sequencing used PBMCs. The receptors here all came from a woman aged 45-65 years in good health and CMV-seronegative. CDR3s include the opening cysteine and the closing phenylalanine or tryptophan. Fields, in order: clone size, D gene, V gene, J gene, CDR3 protein, CDR3 DNA. A D gene is named only where the DNA matches it firmly. Expanded clones are given a class, and other clones once, few, many or no size at all.

>-|-|TRBV2|TRBJ2-7
CASSDQRVPYEQYF
TGTGCCAGCAGTGATCAGCGGGTTCCCTACGAGCAGTACTTC
>-|-|TRBV27|TRBJ2-2
CASSGRVKNTGELFF
TGTGCCAGCAGTGGCAGGGTAAAGAACACCGGGGAGCTGTTTTTT
>few|TRBD1|TRBV27|TRBJ1-2
CASSSAWDREDGYTF
TGTGCCAGCAGTTCGGCTTGGGACAGGGAGGATGGCTACACCTTC
>-|-|TRBV6-1|TRBJ2-1
CASRKGFEQFF
TGTGCCAGCAGGAAGGGGTTTGAGCAGTTCTTC
>-|TRBD2|TRBV4-1|TRBJ2-1
CASSSTTSGSSYNEQFF
TGCGCCAGCAGCTCCACGACTAGCGGAAGCTCCTACAATGAGCAGTTCTTC
>-|-|TRBV6-1|TRBJ2-5
CASSELRKQETQYF
TGTGCCAGCAGTGAACTGAGGAAACAAGAGACCCAGTACTTC
>-|TRBD1|TRBV5-6|TRBJ1-3
CASSSGTGVSGNTIYF
TGTGCCAGCAGCTCCGGGACAGGAGTCTCTGGAAACACCATATATTTT
>-|TRBD1|TRBV19|TRBJ2-1
CASSFPGGLEQFF
TGTGCCAGTAGTTTCCCAGGGGGCCTTGAGCAGTTCTTC
>few|TRBD2|TRBV6-5|TRBJ2-3
CASRPGGGETDTQYF
TGTGCCAGCAGACCGGGCGGGGGGGAAACAGATACGCAGTATTTT
>-|-|TRBV4-2|TRBJ2-1
CASSQDPTVFSYNEQFF
TGTGCCAGCAGCCAGGACCCGACAGTTTTCTCCTACAATGAGCAGTTCTTC
>-|TRBD1|TRBV7-9|TRBJ1-2
CASSSHLTGVDGYTF
TGTGCCAGCAGCTCTCACTTGACAGGGGTCGATGGCTACACCTTC
>-|TRBD1|TRBV5-6|TRBJ1-2
CASSLQGAGGYTF
TGTGCCAGCAGCCTACAGGGGGCTGGTGGCTACACCTTC
>-|TRBD1|TRBV28|TRBJ1-1
CASSTTGQGMRTEAFF
TGTGCCAGCAGTACCACCGGACAGGGAATGAGAACTGAAGCTTTCTTT
>-|TRBD2|TRBV27|TRBJ2-3
CASRRLHVAGEADTQYF
TGTGCCAGCAGGCGCCTCCACGTAGCGGGAGAGGCGGATACGCAGTATTTT
>-|-|TRBV9|TRBJ1-3
CASSVEADSGNTIYF
TGTGCCAGCAGCGTGGAGGCAGACTCTGGAAACACCATATATTTT
>-|TRBD2|TRBV6-1|TRBJ2-5
CASSVKPGLAKETQYF
TGTGCCAGCAGTGTCAAACCGGGACTAGCAAAAGAGACCCAGTACTTC
>-|-|TRBV5-1|TRBJ1-3
CASSPDTRNTIYF
TGCGCCAGCAGCCCCGACACCAGAAACACCATATATTTT
>-|TRBD1|TRBV25-1|TRBJ2-1
CASSDLQTDRLGNEQFF
TGTGCCAGCAGTGACCTACAAACGGACAGGCTCGGCAATGAGCAGTTCTTC
>-|-|TRBV7-3|TRBJ1-3
CASSPQGGPGNTIYF
TGTGCCAGCAGCCCCCAAGGGGGTCCTGGAAACACCATATATTTT
>-|-|TRBV15|TRBJ2-7
CATSTHLGDYEQYF
TGTGCCACCAGCACTCACTTAGGGGACTACGAGCAGTACTTC
>once|TRBD1|TRBV15|TRBJ1-2
CATSPRDRDIGSYGYTF
TGTGCCACCAGCCCCCGGGACAGGGACATTGGCAGCTATGGCTACACCTTC
>-|-|TRBV5-1|TRBJ1-3
CASSLEAGVRVSGNTIYF
TGCGCCAGCAGCTTGGAGGCAGGCGTTCGAGTCTCTGGAAACACCATATATTTT
>-|TRBD1|TRBV28|TRBJ2-7
CASRGDRTYEQYF
TGTGCCAGCAGGGGGGACAGGACCTACGAGCAGTACTTC
>-|TRBD1|TRBV30|TRBJ1-2
CAWSVIGTGHYGYTF
TGTGCCTGGAGTGTTATCGGGACAGGGCACTATGGCTACACCTTC
>-|-|TRBV30|TRBJ1-1
CARELGSTEAFF
TGTGCCCGGGAGCTGGGATCCACTGAAGCTTTCTTT
>-|-|TRBV7-2|TRBJ1-1
CASSKTGNTEAFF
TGTGCCAGCAGCAAGACAGGGAACACTGAAGCTTTCTTT
>few|TRBD2|TRBV28|TRBJ2-7
CASSFRSGRAYEQYF
TGTGCCAGCAGTTTTCGTAGCGGGAGGGCCTACGAGCAGTACTTC
>few|-|TRBV5-1|TRBJ2-1
CASSLRGGKNNEQFF
TGCGCCAGCAGCTTAAGGGGGGGTAAAAACAATGAGCAGTTCTTC
>few|TRBD2|TRBV14|TRBJ2-1
CASSPLRGRINEQFF
TGTGCCAGCAGCCCACTACGCGGGAGAATCAATGAGCAGTTCTTC
>-|TRBD1|TRBV5-4|TRBJ2-5
CASRIQGVGETQYF
TGTGCCAGCAGAATTCAGGGGGTAGGAGAGACCCAGTACTTC
>-|-|TRBV5-1|TRBJ2-7
CASSLGQGKNEQYF
TGCGCCAGCAGCTTGGGGCAGGGAAAGAACGAGCAGTACTTC
>-|TRBD2|TRBV7-2|TRBJ2-2
CASSPLAGGVGGELFF
TGTGCCAGCAGCCCATTGGCGGGGGGGGTCGGCGGGGAGCTGTTTTTT
>-|-|TRBV27|TRBJ1-1
CASSSWDKNTEAFF
TGTGCCAGCAGTTCCTGGGACAAAAACACTGAAGCTTTCTTT
>-|-|TRBV4-1|TRBJ1-3
CASSHLPTVETGNTIYF
TGCGCCAGCAGCCATTTACCTACAGTTGAGACTGGAAACACCATATATTTT
>-|TRBD2|TRBV2|TRBJ2-1
CASRHRTSGEQFF
TGTGCCAGCAGGCATAGGACTAGCGGTGAGCAGTTCTTC
>-|TRBD1|TRBV2|TRBJ2-1
CASGDRQYNEQFF
TGTGCCAGCGGGGACAGGCAATACAATGAGCAGTTCTTC
>-|-|TRBV28|TRBJ2-3
CASSLPPLGDTQYF
TGTGCCAGCAGTTTACCGCCCCTAGGAGATACGCAGTATTTT
>-|-|TRBV27|TRBJ1-2
CASSLSGGGSYGYTF
TGTGCCAGCAGTTTATCGGGGGGTGGCTCCTATGGCTACACCTTC
>-|TRBD1|TRBV27|TRBJ1-3
CASSVGQGGNTIYF
TGTGCCAGCAGCGTGGGACAGGGTGGAAACACCATATATTTT
>-|-|TRBV15|TRBJ1-2
CATSRSRVDNYGYTF
TGTGCCACCAGCAGATCTAGAGTCGACAACTATGGCTACACCTTC
>-|TRBD2|TRBV7-3|TRBJ2-3
CASSLGTSGFTSTDTQYF
TGTGCCAGCAGCTTAGGGACTAGCGGATTTACTAGCACAGATACGCAGTATTTT
>-|-|TRBV4-1|TRBJ1-1
CASSQGARGTEAFF
TGCGCCAGCAGCCAGGGGGCCAGGGGCACTGAAGCTTTCTTT
>-|TRBD1|TRBV7-9|TRBJ1-1
CASSSSTGPGTEAFF
TGTGCCAGCAGCTCTTCGACAGGGCCGGGAACTGAAGCTTTCTTT
>-|TRBD2|TRBV25-1|TRBJ2-2
CASSVPGLAGGLHGELFF
TGTGCCAGCAGTGTACCGGGACTAGCGGGAGGTCTCCACGGGGAGCTGTTTTTT
>-|-|TRBV15|TRBJ1-2
CATSREQYGYTF
TGTGCCACCAGCAGGGAACAGTATGGCTACACCTTC
>-|TRBD1|TRBV28|TRBJ1-1
CASSLLQGITEAFF
TGTGCCAGCAGTTTACTACAGGGGATCACTGAAGCTTTCTTT
>-|TRBD2|TRBV5-1|TRBJ2-3
CASSLGASGGATDTQYF
TGCGCCAGCAGCTTGGGAGCTAGCGGGGGGGCAACAGATACGCAGTATTTT
>few|TRBD1|TRBV29-1|TRBJ2-1
CSVEGNTGTGGRTFYNEQFF
TGCAGCGTTGAAGGTAACACCGGGACAGGGGGTCGTACGTTCTACAATGAGCAGTTCTTC
>-|-|TRBV7-8|TRBJ2-7
CASSPTALSSYEQYF
TGTGCCAGCAGCCCCACCGCGTTGAGCTCCTACGAGCAGTACTTC
>-|-|TRBV28|TRBJ2-7
CASSLVVSGLPYEQYF
TGTGCCAGCAGTTTAGTGGTTTCGGGATTACCCTACGAGCAGTACTTC
>-|-|TRBV28|TRBJ1-1
CASRPYAGRYEAFF
TGTGCCAGCAGACCTTACGCAGGGCGATATGAAGCTTTCTTT
>-|-|TRBV10-2|TRBJ1-1
CASSEAEFRNPYEAFF
TGCGCCAGCAGTGAGGCGGAATTCCGGAACCCCTATGAAGCTTTCTTT
>-|TRBD1|TRBV28|TRBJ2-4
CASSSRGTKNIQYF
TGTGCCAGCAGTTCCAGGGGGACCAAAAACATTCAGTACTTC
>-|-|TRBV5-1|TRBJ2-1
CASSLWRENNEQFF
TGCGCCAGCAGCTTGTGGAGGGAGAACAATGAGCAGTTCTTC
>-|-|TRBV28|TRBJ2-4
CASSPPPALLAKNIQYF
TGTGCCAGCAGTCCCCCCCCAGCGCTCCTAGCCAAAAACATTCAGTACTTC
>few|TRBD1|TRBV6-6|TRBJ1-1
CASSYNPDRGATEAFF
TGTGCCAGCAGTTATAACCCGGACAGGGGGGCCACTGAAGCTTTCTTT